This T cell receptor (beta chain) derives from a study of response to subunit inactivated influenza vaccine. The study, taken as a whole, reports: Every seasonal influenza vaccination brings in few new T cells, the authors suggested.

As concerns this clonotype: Its specificity is unknown.

MiXCR was run by TCRdb on the RT-PCR reads, yielding one entry per CDR3 protein. Of about 480,000 distinct CDR3 sequences listed, less than 30% are singletons. The V gene's germline CDR1 is LNHNV and CDR2 YYDKDF (reference sequence). The CDR3 totals 15 residues. The J segment lost 4 bases and the V segment lost 0 bases, leaving 4 bases of the junction unmatched. The receptor comes from a man aged 45-65 years who received an inactivated influenza vaccine. The sample consisted of CD4+ T cells sorted from PBMCs, taken around 5 days after vaccination. The chain uses TRBV15 and TRBJ2-7, with TRBD1 identical over 9 bases. The CDR3 protein is CATSRDDRGLYEQYF. CDR3 nucleotides: TGTGCCACCAGCAGAGATGACAGGGGGTTATACGAGCAGTACTTC.